These 18 T cell receptor beta chains were all obtained from the same sample, sequenced in a study of T-cell reconstitution after alpha-beta-depleted transplantation in children. For TCRbeta, the library was prepared with unique molecular identifiers. TCRdb independently ran MiXCR on the PCR reads; one entry per CDR3 protein. The sample contains a few hundred thousand distinct CDR3 sequences, 11% of which appear only once. The sample in question was PBMCs from the stem cell graft donor, obtained from the stem cell graft. The receptor set was obtained from a human donor who donated a stem cell graft to a child with acute myeloid leukemia.

This clonotype showed up just a few times. This chain uses TRBV7-8 with TRBJ1-6; D unresolved. Germline CDR1 and CDR2: SGHVS and FQNEAQ. Between the trimmed V and J ends, which lost 6 bases and 9 bases, there was a span of 9 bases. The CDR3 contains 12 residues. The CDR3 coding sequence is TGTGCCAGCAGTTCAGGACCTTCACCCCTCCACTTT. It is translated as CASSSGPSPLHF.

This chain connects TRBV10-3 to TRBJ1-2, with 8 positions matching TRBD1. V lost 7 bases, J lost 2 bases, and 6 bases stayed unmatched. Per germline, CDR1 ENHRY and CDR2 SYGVKD. The CDR3 contains 14 residues. CDR3 DNA sequence: TGTGCCATCACCTCGGGACAGGCGAACTATGGCTACACCTTC. Encoded protein: CAITSGQANYGYTF.

The sample holds many counts of this clonotype. This chain connects TRBV7-8 to TRBJ1-1; D ambiguous. Germline lookup yields CDR1 SGHVS and CDR2 FQNEAQ. This CDR3 is built from 13 residues. V was clipped by 5 bases and J by 1 base, with 8 bases between them. Here the CDR3 reads CASSQRGNTEAFF. The CDR3 DNA is TGTGCCAGCAGCCAGAGAGGGAACACTGAAGCTTTCTTT.

This sequence joins TRBV4-1 and TRBJ2-1; 10 bases match TRBD1. The germline V gene encodes CDR1 MGHRA and CDR2 YSYEKL. The V segment lost 1 base and the J segment 12 bases; nucleotides outside the gene matches: 3. This CDR3 region has 13 residues. CDR3: CASSQGRDRGQFF. CDR3 coding DNA: TGCGCCAGCAGCCAAGGCAGGGACAGGGGGCAGTTCTTC.

The J gene is TRBJ2-3, the V gene TRBV6-5; the match to TRBD2 covers 13 bases. The CDR3 spans 18 residues. CDR1 and CDR2 (germline): MNHEY, SVGAGI. The V gene end was trimmed by 1 base and the J gene end by 5 bases; junction bases not matched to a gene: 9. CDR3 sequence reads: CASSYLGLAGTLEDTQYF. The DNA of the CDR3 is TGTGCCAGCAGTTACTTGGGACTAGCGGGGACTCTGGAAGATACGCAGTATTTT.

The V gene is TRBV2, the J gene TRBJ2-7, with D possibly matching TRBD1 (5 bases). Trimming stripped 4 bases from V and 6 bases from J, with 10 bases between. Germline V gives CDR1 SNHLY, CDR2 FYNNEI. The CDR3 sequence is 12 residues long. The DNA of the CDR3 is TGTGCCAGCAGTGGGACATCGCCCGAGCAGTACGTC. Protein sequence: CASSGTSPEQYV.

The chain has TRBV20-1 and TRBJ2-7; maybe TRBD1 (6 bases). This CDR3 has 11 amino acids. V lost 6 bases, J lost 4 bases, and 10 bases lay in between. Looked up from germline, CDR1 is DFQATT and CDR2 is SNEGSKA (reference sequence). For the CDR3, the DNA is TGCAGTGCGGAACAGGGTTACGAGCAGTACTTC. Its protein product is CSAEQGYEQYF.

The genes are TRBV12-3 or TRBV12-4 and TRBJ2-5; TRBD2 is a possible D gene (6 bases). Trimming pared 7 bases from V and 1 base from J, leaving 10 bases between. This CDR3 spans 13 amino acids. In nucleotides, the CDR3 is TGTGCCAGCACCGGCGGGGTCCAAGAGACCCAGTACTTC. Residues: CASTGGVQETQYF.

The table lists this clonotype with many counts. The chain carries TRBV12-3 or TRBV12-4 and TRBJ2-7, with D possibly matching TRBD1 (6 bases). Trimming pared 5 bases from V and 3 bases from J, leaving 8 bases between. CDR3 length equals 12 residues. Here the CDR3 DNA reads TGTGCCAGCAGTGCGACAGGCTACGAGCAGTACTTC. Translation gives CASSATGYEQYF.

This clonotype was detected a few times. The chain combines TRBV10-2 with TRBJ1-5; D call uncertain. Germline CDR1 is WSHSY and CDR2 is SAAADI. Between the trimmed V and J ends, which lost 0 bases and 6 bases, there was a span of 12 bases. The CDR3 runs 15 residues. The CDR3 reads CASSESGGQRQPQHF. The DNA for the CDR3 is TGCGCCAGCAGTGAGTCGGGAGGGCAGCGTCAGCCCCAGCATTTT.

This clonotype was detected many times. The rearrangement uses TRBV20-1 and TRBJ2-2; possible D gene TRBD1, 6 bases. The germline V gene encodes CDR1 DFQATT and CDR2 SNEGSKA (reference sequence). The CDR3 consists of 16 residues. V shed 2 bases and J shed 4 bases, with 17 bases lying between them. CDR3 sequence reads: CSARTQGNRVTGELFF. The CDR3 region has the DNA TGCAGTGCTAGAACCCAGGGGAATAGGGTCACCGGGGAGCTGTTTTTT.

The table lists this clonotype with a few counts. V is TRBV20-1 and J is TRBJ1-4; TRBD1 is a possible D gene (5 bases). CDR1 and CDR2 from the germline V gene are DFQATT and SNEGSKA (reference sequence). The V and J ends lost 4 bases and 2 bases respectively, with 11 bases between them. This CDR3 is built from 14 residues. The CDR3 sequence: CSAIRGGTNEKLFF. CDR3 DNA: TGCAGTGCTATACGGGGCGGGACTAATGAAAAACTGTTTTTT.

The chain couples TRBV20-1 to TRBJ1-1; D might be TRBD1 (6 bases). The CDR3 has 17 residues. Germline V lookup: CDR1 DFQATT, CDR2 SNEGSKA (reference sequence). The V end lost 3 bases, the J end lost 4 bases, and 24 bases lay between the germline ends. The CDR3 region is CSASPLGGGGPRTEAFF. The CDR3 bases are TGCAGTGCTAGCCCCCTCGGAGGGGGGGGCCCTCGCACTGAAGCTTTCTTT.

This chain joins TRBV6-1 and TRBJ2-1; 8 positions match TRBD1. Germline CDR1 is MNHNS and CDR2 is SASEGT. Losses at the gene ends were 7 bases for V and 0 bases for J; bases not matched to a gene: 5. The CDR3 is 15 amino acids. This chain's CDR3 is CASKQDRVSYNEQFF. As DNA, the CDR3 is TGTGCCAGCAAACAGGACAGGGTCTCCTACAATGAGCAGTTCTTC.

This chain connects TRBV20-1 to TRBJ2-7; 12 bases match TRBD2. V was pared by 3 bases and J by 6 bases, with 6 bases of the junction left unmatched. Germline CDR1 reads DFQATT; CDR2 reads SNEGSKA (reference sequence). This CDR3 comprises 14 residues. CDR3 sequence: CSARASGGASEQYV. The CDR3 region has the DNA TGCAGTGCTAGGGCTAGCGGGGGGGCGAGCGAGCAGTACGTC.

This clonotype has just a few counts. The chain is built from TRBV7-2 and TRBJ1-1; D uncertain. This CDR3 is 14 amino acids long. Germline assignment: CDR1 SGHTA and CDR2 FQGNSA. V dropped 0 bases and J dropped 3 bases, with 8 bases sitting between them. CDR3 amino acids: CASSLAQPHTEAFF. DNA of the CDR3: TGTGCCAGCAGCTTAGCTCAACCCCACACTGAAGCTTTCTTT.

This clonotype has ten or more counts. This chain uses TRBV5-1 with TRBJ2-5; a weak D match, TRBD2 (6 bases). The CDR3 runs to 15 residues. Trimming took 4 bases from V and 1 from J, leaving 14 bases between them. Germline V CDR1 and CDR2: SGHRS, YFSETQ. CDR3 loop: CASSPLWRGQETQYF. CDR3 bases: TGCGCCAGCAGCCCCCTGTGGAGGGGCCAAGAGACCCAGTACTTC.

This clonotype was seen a few times. This chain uses TRBV20-1 with TRBJ2-3; TRBD2 agrees at 12 bases. Germline V CDR1 and CDR2: DFQATT, SNEGSKA (reference sequence). V was clipped by 8 bases and J by 5 bases; unmatched bases: 8. This CDR3 has 14 residues. The CDR3 sequence: CSPRLAGGIDTQYF. DNA for the CDR3: TGCAGTCCACGGCTAGCGGGGGGGATAGATACGCAGTATTTT.